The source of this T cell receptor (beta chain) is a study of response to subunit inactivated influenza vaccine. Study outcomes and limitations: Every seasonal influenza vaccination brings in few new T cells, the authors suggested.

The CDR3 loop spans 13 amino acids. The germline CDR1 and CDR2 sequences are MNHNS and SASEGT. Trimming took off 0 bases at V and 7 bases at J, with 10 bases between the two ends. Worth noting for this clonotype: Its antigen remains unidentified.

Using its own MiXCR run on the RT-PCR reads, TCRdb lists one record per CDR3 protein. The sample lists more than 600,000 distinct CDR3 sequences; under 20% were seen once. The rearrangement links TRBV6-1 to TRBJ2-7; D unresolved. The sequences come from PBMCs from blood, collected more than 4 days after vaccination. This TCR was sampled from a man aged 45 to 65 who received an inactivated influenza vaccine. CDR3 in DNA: TGTGCCAGCAGTGAAGCCACACAATATGAGCAGTACTTC. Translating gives CASSEATQYEQYF.